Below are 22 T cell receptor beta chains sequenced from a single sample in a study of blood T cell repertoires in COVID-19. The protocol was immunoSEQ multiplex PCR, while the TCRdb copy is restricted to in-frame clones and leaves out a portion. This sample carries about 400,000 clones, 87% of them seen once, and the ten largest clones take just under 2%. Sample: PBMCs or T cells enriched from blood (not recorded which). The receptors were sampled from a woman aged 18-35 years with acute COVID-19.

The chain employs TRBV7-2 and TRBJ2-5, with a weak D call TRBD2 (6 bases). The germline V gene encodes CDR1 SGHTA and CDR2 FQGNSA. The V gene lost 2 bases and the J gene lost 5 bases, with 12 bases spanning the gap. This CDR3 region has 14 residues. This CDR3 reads CASSLPGGGETQYF. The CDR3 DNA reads TGTGCCAGCAGCTTACCTGGGGGAGGTGAGACCCAGTACTTC.

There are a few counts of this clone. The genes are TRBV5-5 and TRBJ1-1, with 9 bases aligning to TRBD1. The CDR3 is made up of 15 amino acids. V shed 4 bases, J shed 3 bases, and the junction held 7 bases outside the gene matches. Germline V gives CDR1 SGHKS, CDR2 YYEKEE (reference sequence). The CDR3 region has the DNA TGTGCCAGCAGCCCAATGGGACAGGGATACACTGAAGCTTTCTTT. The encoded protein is CASSPMGQGYTEAFF.

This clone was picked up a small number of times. The CDR3 region is CASSGLGSGSPRNEQFF. CDR3 DNA sequence: TGTGCCAGCAGTGGGTTGGGTAGCGGGAGCCCTCGGAATGAGCAGTTCTTC. This chain links TRBV6-1 with TRBJ2-1; 9 nucleotides agree with TRBD2. The CDR3 runs 17 residues. V lost 4 bases and J lost 7; bases outside the gene matches: 14. Per germline, CDR1 MNHNS and CDR2 SASEGT.

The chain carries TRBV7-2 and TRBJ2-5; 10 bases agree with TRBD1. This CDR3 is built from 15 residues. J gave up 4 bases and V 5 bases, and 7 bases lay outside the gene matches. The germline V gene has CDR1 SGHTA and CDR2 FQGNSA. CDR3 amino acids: CASSPGQGVLETQYF. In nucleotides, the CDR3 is TGTGCCAGCAGCCCCGGACAGGGGGTCTTAGAGACCCAGTACTTC. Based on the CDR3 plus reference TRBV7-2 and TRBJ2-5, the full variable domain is GAGVSQSPSNKVTEKGKDVELRCDPISGHTALYWYRQSLGQGLEFLIYFQGNSAPDKSGLPSDRFSAERTGGSVSTLTIQRTQQEDSAVYLCASSPGQGVLETQYFGPGTRLLVL.

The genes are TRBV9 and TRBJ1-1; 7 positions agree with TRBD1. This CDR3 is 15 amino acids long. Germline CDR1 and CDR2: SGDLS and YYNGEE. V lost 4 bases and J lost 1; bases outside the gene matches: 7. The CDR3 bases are TGTGCCAGCAGCCCGGAGGGACAGCCGAACACTGAAGCTTTCTTT. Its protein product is CASSPEGQPNTEAFF.

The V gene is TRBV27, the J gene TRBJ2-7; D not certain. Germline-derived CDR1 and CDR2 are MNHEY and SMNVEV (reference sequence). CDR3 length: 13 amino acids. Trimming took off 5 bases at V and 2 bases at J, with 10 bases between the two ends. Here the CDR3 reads CASSTGSTYEQYF. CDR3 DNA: TGTGCCAGCAGTACCGGGTCGACCTACGAGCAGTACTTC.

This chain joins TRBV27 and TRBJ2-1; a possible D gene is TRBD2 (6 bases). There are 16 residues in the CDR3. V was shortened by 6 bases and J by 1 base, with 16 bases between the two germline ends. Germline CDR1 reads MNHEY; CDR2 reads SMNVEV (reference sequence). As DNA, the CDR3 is TGTGCCAGCAGCCCCAGGCTGGGGAGGTCCTACAATGAGCAGTTCTTC. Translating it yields CASSPRLGRSYNEQFF.

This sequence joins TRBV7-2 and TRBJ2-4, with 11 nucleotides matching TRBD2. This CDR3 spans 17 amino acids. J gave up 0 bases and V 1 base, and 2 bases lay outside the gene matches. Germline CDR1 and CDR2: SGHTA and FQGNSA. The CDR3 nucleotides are TGTGCCAGCAGCTTAGGGGGACTAGCGGTAGCCAAAAACATTCAGTACTTC. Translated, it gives CASSLGGLAVAKNIQYF.

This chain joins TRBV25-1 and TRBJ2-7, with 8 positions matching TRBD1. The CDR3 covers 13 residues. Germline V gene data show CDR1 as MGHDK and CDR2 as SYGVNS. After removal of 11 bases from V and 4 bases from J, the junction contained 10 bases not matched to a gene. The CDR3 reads CAAGRTGMYEQYF. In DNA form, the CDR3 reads TGTGCCGCTGGCAGGACAGGGATGTACGAGCAGTACTTC.

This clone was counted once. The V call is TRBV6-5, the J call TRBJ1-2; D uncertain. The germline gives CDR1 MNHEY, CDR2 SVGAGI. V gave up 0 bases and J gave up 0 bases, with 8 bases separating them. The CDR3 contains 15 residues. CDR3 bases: TGTGCCAGCAGTTACTCGAAGACTACTAACTATGGCTACACCTTC. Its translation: CASSYSKTTNYGYTF.

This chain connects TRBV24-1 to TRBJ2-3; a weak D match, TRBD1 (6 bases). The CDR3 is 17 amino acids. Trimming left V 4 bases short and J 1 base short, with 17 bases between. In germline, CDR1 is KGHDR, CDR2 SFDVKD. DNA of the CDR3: TGTGCCACCAGTGACTCACAGGGTAGGTCTGGCACAGATACGCAGTATTTT. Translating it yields CATSDSQGRSGTDTQYF.

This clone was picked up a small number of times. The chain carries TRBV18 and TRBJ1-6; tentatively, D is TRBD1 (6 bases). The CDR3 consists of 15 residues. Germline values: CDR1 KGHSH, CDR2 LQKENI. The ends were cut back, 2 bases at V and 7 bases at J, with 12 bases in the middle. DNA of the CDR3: TGTGCCAGCTCACCAGCGGTGGACAGAAATTCACCCCTCCACTTT. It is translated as CASSPAVDRNSPLHF.

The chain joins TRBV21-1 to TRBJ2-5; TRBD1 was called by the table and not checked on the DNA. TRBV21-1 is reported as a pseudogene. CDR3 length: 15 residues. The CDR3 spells CASSKFRTAKETQYF. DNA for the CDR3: TGTGCCAGCAGCAAATTCCGGACAGCCAAAGAGACCCAGTACTTC.

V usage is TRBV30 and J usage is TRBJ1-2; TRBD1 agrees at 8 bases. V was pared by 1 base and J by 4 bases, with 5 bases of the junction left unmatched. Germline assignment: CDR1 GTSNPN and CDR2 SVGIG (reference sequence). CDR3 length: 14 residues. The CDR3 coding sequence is TGTGCCTGGAGTGAAAGCAGGGGGCGCTATGGCTACACCTTC. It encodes CAWSESRGRYGYTF.

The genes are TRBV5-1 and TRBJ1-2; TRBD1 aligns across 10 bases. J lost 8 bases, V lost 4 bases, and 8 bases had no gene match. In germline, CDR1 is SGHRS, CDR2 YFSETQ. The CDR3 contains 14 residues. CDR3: CASSQTGTGVGYTF. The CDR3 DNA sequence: TGCGCCAGCAGCCAAACCGGGACAGGGGTCGGCTACACCTTC.

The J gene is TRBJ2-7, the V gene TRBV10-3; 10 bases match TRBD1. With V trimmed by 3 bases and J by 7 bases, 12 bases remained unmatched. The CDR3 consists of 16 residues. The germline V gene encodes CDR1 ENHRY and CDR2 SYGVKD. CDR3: CAISDDGQGGGEEQYF. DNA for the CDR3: TGTGCCATCAGTGACGATGGACAGGGGGGAGGTGAGGAGCAGTACTTC.

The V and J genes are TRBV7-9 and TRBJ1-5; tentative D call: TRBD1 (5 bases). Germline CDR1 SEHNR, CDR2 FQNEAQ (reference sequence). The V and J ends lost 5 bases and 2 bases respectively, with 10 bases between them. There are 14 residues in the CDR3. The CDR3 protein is CASSDATGNQPQHF. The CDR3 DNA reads TGTGCCAGCAGCGACGCGACAGGCAATCAGCCCCAGCATTTT.

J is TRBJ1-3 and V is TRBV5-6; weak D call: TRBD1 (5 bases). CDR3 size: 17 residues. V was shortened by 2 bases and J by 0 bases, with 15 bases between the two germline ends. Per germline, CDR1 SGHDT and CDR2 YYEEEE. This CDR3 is CASSLRKRQLSGNTIYF. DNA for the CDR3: TGTGCCAGCAGCTTACGGAAAAGACAGCTCTCTGGAAACACCATATATTTT. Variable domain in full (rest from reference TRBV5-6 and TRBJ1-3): DAGVTQSPTHLIKTRGQQVTLRCSPKSGHDTVSWYQQALGQGPQFIFQYYEEEERQRGNFPDRFSGHQFPNYSSELNVNALLLGDSALYLCASSLRKRQLSGNTIYFGEGSWLTVV.

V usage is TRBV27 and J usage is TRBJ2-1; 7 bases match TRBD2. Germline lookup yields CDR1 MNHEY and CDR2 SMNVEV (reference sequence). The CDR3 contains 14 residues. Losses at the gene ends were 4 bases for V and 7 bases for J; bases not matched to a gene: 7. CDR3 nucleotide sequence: TGTGCCAGCAGTTCCCTTGCTAGCGGTAATGAGCAGTTCTTC. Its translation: CASSSLASGNEQFF.

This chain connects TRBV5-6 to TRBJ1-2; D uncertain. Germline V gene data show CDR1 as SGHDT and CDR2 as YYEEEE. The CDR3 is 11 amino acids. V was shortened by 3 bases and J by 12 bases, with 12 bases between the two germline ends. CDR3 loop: CASSSGSVNTF. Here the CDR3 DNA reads TGTGCCAGCAGCTCGGGGTCGGTTAACACCTTC.

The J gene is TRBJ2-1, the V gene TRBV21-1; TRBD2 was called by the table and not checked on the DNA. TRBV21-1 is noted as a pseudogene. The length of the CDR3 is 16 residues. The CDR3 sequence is CASKTLAGGPFDEQFF. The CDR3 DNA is TGTGCCAGCAAGACACTAGCGGGGGGGCCGTTCGATGAGCAGTTCTTC.

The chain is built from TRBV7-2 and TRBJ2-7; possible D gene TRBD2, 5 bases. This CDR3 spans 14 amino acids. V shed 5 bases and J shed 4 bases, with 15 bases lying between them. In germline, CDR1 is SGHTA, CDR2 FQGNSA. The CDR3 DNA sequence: TGTGCCAGCAGCCAAGGCGGAGGCGTATACGAGCAGTACTTC. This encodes CASSQGGGVYEQYF.